This TCR beta chain was sequenced in a study of blood T cell repertoires in COVID-19. Some clones are missing from TCRdb's copy, which holds only in-frame ones; the method was immunoSEQ multiplex PCR. The data show about 310,000 clones, around 90% seen once. The CDR3 has 15 amino acids. Germline CDR1 SNHLY, CDR2 FYNNEI. V was clipped by 5 bases and J by 3 bases, with 11 bases between them. Source material: PBMCs or T cells enriched from blood (not recorded which). This sequence originates from a woman in her late teens or twenties with acute COVID-19. J is TRBJ1-6 and V is TRBV2; D remains ambiguous. The CDR3: CASSITDVYNSPLHF. DNA of the CDR3: TGTGCCAGCAGTATCACAGACGTCTATAATTCACCCCTCCACTTT.